The TCR beta chain described here comes from a study of T cells after yellow fever vaccination. MiXCR was run by TCRdb on the 5' RACE reads, yielding one entry per CDR3 protein. The data show approximately 350,000 distinct CDR3 sequences, with 9.5% to 13% seen just once and roughly 18% held by the top ten. For this clonotype: The target antigen is unknown.

General study findings and limits: Though it reached lower strength, the secondary response hit its peak faster, day 5 versus 15.

The sequencing used PBMCs, collected on the day of the first yellow fever vaccination. The source of this sequence is a man between 18 and 29 years old who received the YFV17D yellow fever vaccine.

CDR3 nucleotide sequence: TGTGCCAGTTCTTTAGGCGGGGGTTTCTCCTACAATGAGCAGTTCTTC. Residues: CASSLGGGFSYNEQFF. The chain is built from TRBV3-1 and TRBJ2-1; 7 bases are shared with TRBD2. Losses at the gene ends were 9 bases for V and 0 bases for J; bases not matched to a gene: 11. There are 16 residues in the CDR3. In germline, CDR1 is LGHDT, CDR2 YNNKEL (reference sequence).